Listed below are T cell receptor beta chains from one sample, sequenced in a study of CD8 T cells in Susac syndrome. TCRdb fed the immunoSEQ multiplex PCR reads into MiXCR, producing one record per CDR3 protein. This table has 100,000 to 150,000 distinct CDR3 sequences, 90% to 95% appearing once. The specimen was CD4+ T cells from PBMCs. The source of these receptors is a human donor in good health. CDR3s include the opening cysteine and the closing phenylalanine or tryptophan. The D gene is left open where the match is weak. Where a row states a size, it is once, few, many or the class of an expanded clone; other rows omit it.

D gene,V gene,clone size,J gene,CDR3 protein,CDR3 DNA
.,TRBV12-3/TRBV12-4,.,TRBJ2-4,CASSLGDKRAPNF,TGTGCCAGCAGTTTGGGGGACAAACGGGCCCCGAACTTC
.,TRBV5-1,.,TRBJ2-1,CASSYGGIANEQFF,TGCGCCAGCAGCTACGGGGGAATAGCCAATGAGCAGTTCTTC
.,TRBV7-9,.,TRBJ1-3,CASSSAGQLLTENTIYF,TGTGCCAGCAGCTCGGCCGGGCAGCTCCTAACTGAAAACACCATATATTTT
TRBD1,TRBV10-3,once,TRBJ2-2,CAISERGQRTELFF,TGTGCCATCAGTGAGAGGGGACAGCGAACGGAGCTGTTTTTT
.,TRBV29-1,.,TRBJ1-3,CSVAAAGGNTIYF,TGCAGCGTTGCCGCAGCAGGTGGAAACACCATATATTTT
.,TRBV7-2,.,TRBJ2-7,CASSLAGGQNYEQYF,TGTGCCAGCAGCTTAGCAGGCGGACAGAACTACGAGCAGTACTTC
.,TRBV7-9,.,TRBJ2-1,CASSFRGLSSYNEQFF,TGTGCCAGCAGCTTCAGGGGACTGAGCTCCTACAATGAGCAGTTCTTC
TRBD1,TRBV5-1,.,TRBJ2-5,CASSLESGGGETQYF,TGCGCCAGCAGCTTGGAATCAGGGGGCGGAGAGACCCAGTACTTC
.,TRBV7-2,.,TRBJ2-3,CASSLTGDTQYF,TGTGCCAGCTCACTCACGGGGGATACGCAGTATTTT
TRBD2,TRBV7-2,.,TRBJ2-2,CASSFKRETGELFF,TGTGCCAGCAGCTTTAAGCGGGAAACCGGGGAGCTGTTTTTT
TRBD2,TRBV7-2,.,TRBJ2-5,CASSPRGGAGGETQYF,TGTGCCAGCAGCCCGCGGGGAGGGGCCGGGGGGGAGACCCAGTACTTC
.,TRBV7-9,.,TRBJ2-7,CASSLEVGGSEQYF,TGTGCCAGCAGCTTAGAGGTGGGAGGAAGCGAGCAGTACTTC
.,TRBV18,once,TRBJ1-5,CASSPMAVSNQPQHF,TGTGCCAGCTCACCAATGGCCGTTAGCAATCAGCCCCAGCATTTT
.,TRBV18,few,TRBJ2-7,CASSPARDSYEQYF,TGTGCCAGCTCACCCGCGAGGGATTCCTACGAGCAGTACTTC
TRBD1,TRBV3-1,.,TRBJ2-7,CASSQRQGNSYEQYF,TGTGCCAGCAGCCAACGACAGGGGAACTCCTACGAGCAGTACTTC
.,TRBV15,.,TRBJ2-2,CATSRQGDTGELFF,TGTGCCACCAGCAGACAGGGTGACACCGGGGAGCTGTTTTTT
TRBD1,TRBV3-1,.,TRBJ2-6,CASSLQGASGANVLTF,TGTGCCAGCAGTCTACAGGGGGCGTCTGGGGCCAACGTCCTGACTTTC
.,TRBV5-1,.,TRBJ1-2,CASSSGTPNYGYTF,TGCGCCAGCAGCTCTGGGACACCGAACTATGGCTACACCTTC
.,TRBV5-1,.,TRBJ2-7,CASSSILRPSDEQYF,TGCGCCAGCAGCTCGATTTTGCGGCCCAGCGACGAGCAGTACTTC
TRBD1,TRBV27,.,TRBJ2-7,CASSTPTGGLHEQYF,TGTGCCAGCAGTACCCCGACAGGGGGCTTGCACGAGCAGTACTTC
.,TRBV20-1,.,TRBJ1-5,CSGAGERGQPQHF,TGCAGTGGGGCAGGGGAGAGAGGTCAGCCCCAGCATTTT
.,TRBV18,.,TRBJ1-1,CASLPGENTEAFF,TGTGCCAGCTTACCCGGAGAGAACACTGAAGCTTTCTTT
.,TRBV3-1,once,TRBJ2-1,CASIAGQGIRDEQFF,TGTGCCAGCATCGCGGGCCAGGGGATCAGGGATGAGCAGTTCTTC
.,TRBV28,once,TRBJ2-7,CASSLTEVYYEQYF,TGTGCCAGCAGTTTGACAGAGGTTTACTACGAGCAGTACTTC
.,TRBV29-1,.,TRBJ2-7,CSVRPTNYEQYF,TGCAGCGTTCGACCGACTAACTACGAGCAGTACTTC
.,TRBV11-3,.,TRBJ2-5,CASSAGPGGLETQYF,TGTGCCAGCAGCGCAGGTCCTGGAGGGCTGGAGACCCAGTACTTC